Detailed here is one T cell receptor (beta chain). These data come from a study of T cell responses to AZD1222 COVID-19 vaccine. Germline-derived CDR1 and CDR2 are SNHLY and FYNNEI. Deletions cut 2 bases from V and 7 bases from J, with 12 bases between. The length of the CDR3 is 15 residues. Clones were read by immunoSEQ multiplex PCR, and TCRdb kept only the in-frame ones, dropping some. This table holds over 150,000 clones, roughly nine tenths found once. The chain has TRBV2 and TRBJ1-6; D perhaps matches TRBD1 (5 bases). The TCR was taken from an adult who received the AZD1222 COVID-19 vaccine. Sequences were derived from peripheral blood, sampled 28 days after the second AZD1222 dose. CDR3 in amino acids: CASSERGGVNSPLHF. The CDR3 region has the DNA TGTGCCAGCAGTGAAAGGGGTGGAGTGAATTCACCCCTCCACTTT.